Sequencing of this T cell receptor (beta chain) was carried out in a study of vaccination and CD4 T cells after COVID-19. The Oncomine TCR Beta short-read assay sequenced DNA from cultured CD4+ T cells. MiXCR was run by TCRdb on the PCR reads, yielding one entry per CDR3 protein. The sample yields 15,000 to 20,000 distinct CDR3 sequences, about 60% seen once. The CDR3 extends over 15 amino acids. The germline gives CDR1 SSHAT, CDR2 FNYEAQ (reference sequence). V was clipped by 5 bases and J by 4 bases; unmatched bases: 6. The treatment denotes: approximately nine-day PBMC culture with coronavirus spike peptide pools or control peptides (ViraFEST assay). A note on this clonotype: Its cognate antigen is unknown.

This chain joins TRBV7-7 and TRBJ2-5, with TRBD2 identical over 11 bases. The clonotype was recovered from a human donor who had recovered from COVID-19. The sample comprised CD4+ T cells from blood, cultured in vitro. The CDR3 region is CASSPLAGGGETQYF. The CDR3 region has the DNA TGTGCCAGCAGCCCCCTAGCGGGAGGAGGAGAGACCCAGTACTTC.